The 22 T cell receptor beta chains in this list originate from one sample, sequenced in a study of T cells in women clearing cervical HPV infection. Sequencing used immunoSEQ multiplex PCR; TCRdb keeps in-frame clones, though not all of them. Its table records fewer than 35,000 clones. Sequenced input: blood buffy coat. The source of these receptors is a woman aged 18 to 69 with a cervical HPV16 infection that either progressed to CIN3+ or cleared (not recorded which).

For this clone: The missing CDR3 end, 3 residues past where the read stops, is filled in from the germline J gene. The rearrangement uses TRBV7-2 and TRBJ2-3; D unresolved. Germline assignment: CDR1 SGHTA and CDR2 FQGNSA. This CDR3 contains 13 residues. The DNA read from the CDR3 is TGTGCCAGCAGCTTAGAGGTCGGCAGGACG. The encoded protein is CASSLEVGRT. The full CDR3 protein reads CASSLEVGRTQYF.

Comments on this clone: The CDR3 extends 3 residues past the end of the read, so its final part is completed from the germline J gene. This rearrangement joins TRBV20-1 to TRBJ2-2; 10 bases are a match to TRBD1. CDR3 length: 13 amino acids. Germline CDR1 is DFQATT and CDR2 is SNEGSKA (reference sequence). The CDR3 here is CSASTGGNSPLFF. The CDR3 bases that were read are TGCAGTGCTTCGACAGGGGGCAATTCACCG.

In the case of this clone: The CDR3 is cut off 3 residues early in the read; its end comes from the germline J gene. The V and J genes are TRBV7-8 and TRBJ2-7; weak D call: TRBD1 (5 bases). Trimming shortened V by 5 bases and J by 2 bases, and 13 bases separated the two germline ends. CDR1 and CDR2 (germline): SGHVS, FQNEAQ. The CDR3 runs to 14 residues. CDR3 DNA (partial): TGTGCCAGCAGCCTAACAGGTCCTCCCTACGAG. This translates into CASSLTGPPYE. In full, the CDR3 is CASSLTGPPYEQYF.

In the case of this clone: The read is 3 residues too short to cover the CDR3 end, so that end is filled in from the germline J gene. The chain uses TRBV20-1 and TRBJ2-2; 12 nucleotides align to TRBD1. CDR3 length: 15 residues. Germline loops: CDR1 DFQATT, CDR2 SNEGSKA (reference sequence). The CDR3 here is CSARGDRGRHSPLFF. The CDR3 DNA, read in part, is TGCAGTGCTAGAGGGGACAGGGGGCGGCATTCACCG.

In the case of this clone: The read terminates 3 residues before the CDR3 end, so the remaining end is supplied by the germline J gene. The genes are TRBV2 and TRBJ2-7; 9 nucleotides align to TRBD1. The CDR3 spans 13 residues. Germline trimming cut 7 bases from V and 2 bases from J; bases unmatched to any gene: 3. The germline V gene encodes CDR1 SNHLY and CDR2 FYNNEI. Incomplete CDR3 DNA: TGTGCCAGCAACCGGGACAGGGCCTACGAG. It is translated as CASNRDRAYE. In full, the CDR3 is CASNRDRAYEQYF.

Comments on this clone: The missing CDR3 end, 3 residues past where the read stops, is filled in from the germline J gene. This chain uses TRBV2 with TRBJ2-3; D possibly corresponds to TRBD1 (6 bases). CDR3 size: 16 residues. Germline CDR1 and CDR2: SNHLY and FYNNEI. CDR3 DNA (partial): TGTGCCAGCAGAGATTTGGACAGCGAGACGGAAGAGACG. This codes for CASRDLDSETEET. The whole CDR3 reads CASRDLDSETEETQYF.

Note on this clone: The junction and the germline gene differ at one end; a read error may be behind it. Read sequence stops 3 residues before the CDR3 end, and the germline J gene provides the missing end. Other DNA sequences in the same sample also yield this CDR3. V usage is TRBV7-2 and J usage is TRBJ1-3; 7 bases align to TRBD1. The germline V gene encodes CDR1 SGHTA and CDR2 FQGNSA. The CDR3 is 14 residues long. The CDR3 loop is CASSGTVSGNTIYF. The sequenced CDR3 bases are TGTGCCAGCAGCGGGACAGTCTCTGGAAACACT.

On this clone itself: The read falls 3 residues short of the CDR3 end, and the missing part is taken from the germline J gene. The chain has TRBV5-6 and TRBJ2-4; maybe TRBD2 (5 bases). The CDR3 sequence is 13 residues long. CDR1 is SGHDT, CDR2 YYEEEE, per germline. The CDR3 loop is CASSPGLTYGQYF. Partial CDR3 DNA: TGTGCCAGCAGCCCGGGGTTGACTTATGGT.

In regard to this clone: The read ends 3 residues shy of where the CDR3 ends; the end is completed using the germline J gene. The rearrangement joins TRBV19 to TRBJ1-4, with D tentatively TRBD1 (6 bases). Between the trimmed V and J ends, which lost 4 bases and 5 bases, there was a span of 14 bases. The CDR3 has 15 residues. The germline V gene has CDR1 LNHDA and CDR2 SQIVND (reference sequence). The CDR3 DNA, read in part, is TGTGCCAGTAGTAGGACAGAGCGCAAGAATGAAAAA. Translation: CASSRTERKNEK. The entire CDR3 reads CASSRTERKNEKLFF.

On this clone itself: The read ends 3 residues shy of where the CDR3 ends; the end is completed using the germline J gene. The V and J genes are TRBV28 and TRBJ2-7, with 10 bases matching TRBD2. The CDR3 sequence is 16 residues long. J gave up 3 bases and V 1 base, and 6 bases lay outside the gene matches. From germline, CDR1 is MDHEN and CDR2 SYDVKM. Partial CDR3 DNA: TGTGCCAGCAGTTTATTTAGGGCTAGCGGGGGCTACGAG. This encodes CASSLFRASGGYE. The full-length CDR3 reads as CASSLFRASGGYEQYF.

As concerns this clone: The read terminates 3 residues before the CDR3 end, so the remaining end is supplied by the germline J gene. The chain employs TRBV19 and TRBJ1-2; TRBD1 is a possible D gene (6 bases). Germline CDR1 and CDR2: LNHDA and SQIVND (reference sequence). CDR3 length equals 15 residues. CDR3 DNA (partial): TGTGCCAGTAGTATCACAGTCGGACAGTCCTACGAC. As protein: CASSITVGQSYD. The full CDR3 is CASSITVGQSYDYTF.

Comment on this clone: The read terminates 3 residues ahead of where the CDR3 ends, so the germline J gene completes it. The chain uses TRBV20-1 and TRBJ2-7, with 10 positions matching TRBD2. CDR3 size: 16 residues. With V trimmed by 3 bases and J by 0 bases, 8 bases remained unmatched. The germline V gene has CDR1 DFQATT and CDR2 SNEGSKA (reference sequence). The part of the CDR3 DNA that was read is TGCAGTGCTAGGGATGTGACTAGCGGGTTCTCCTACGAG. It codes for CSARDVTSGFSYE. The entire CDR3 protein reads CSARDVTSGFSYEQYF.

This clone is deemed medium-sized (0.01 to 0.1%) by its frequency. The read gets to within 3 residues of the CDR3 end, and the germline J gene fills in the rest. V gene TRBV20-1 combines with J gene TRBJ2-2, with 7 bases identical to TRBD1. CDR3 length: 18 residues. The germline V gene has CDR1 DFQATT and CDR2 SNEGSKA (reference sequence). V lost 1 base to trimming and J lost 1 base; unmatched junction nucleotides: 12. CDR3 in amino acids: CSARGFLGRDRNTGELFF. CDR3 DNA, as far as it was read: TGCAGTGCTAGAGGTTTCTTGGGTCGGGACAGGAACACCGGGGAG.

A word on this clone: Mismatch with germline at one junction end may stem from a read error. Coverage ceases 3 residues before the CDR3 finishes, and the germline J gene fills in the end. The same CDR3 also results from other DNA sequences found in this sample. This chain connects TRBV7-2 to TRBJ1-3, with D tentatively TRBD1 (5 bases). In germline, CDR1 is SGHTA, CDR2 FQGNSA. The CDR3 has 15 amino acids. This CDR3 reads CASSQQVSSGNTIYF. CDR3 DNA (partial): TGTGCCAGCAGCCAACAGGTTAGCTCTGGAAACACA.

A note on this clone: The read gets to within 3 residues of the CDR3 end, and the germline J gene fills in the rest. The chain combines TRBV7-3 with TRBJ1-2; D possibly corresponds to TRBD1 (5 bases). This CDR3 comprises 14 residues. CDR1 and CDR2 from the germline V gene are SGHTA and FQGTGA. Incomplete CDR3 DNA: TGTGCCAGCAGCTTAAGCGGGGGGGTAAATGAC. It specifies CASSLSGGVND. The whole CDR3 is CASSLSGGVNDYTF.

Comments on this clone: The missing CDR3 end, 3 residues past where the read stops, is filled in from the germline J gene. J is TRBJ1-5 and V is TRBV19, with TRBD1 matching over 7 bases. CDR1 LNHDA and CDR2 SQIVND come from the germline V gene (reference sequence). The junction had 9 bases not matched to a gene; V was cut back by 5 bases and J by 2 bases. The CDR3 has 16 amino acids. The CDR3: CASSFETGRGNQPQHF. The CDR3 bases that were read are TGTGCCAGTAGTTTCGAGACAGGGCGAGGCAATCAGCCC.

As to this clone: The missing CDR3 end, 3 residues past where the read stops, is filled in from the germline J gene. V is TRBV7-9 and J is TRBJ2-1; 9 bases map to TRBD1. The germline CDR1 and CDR2 sequences are SEHNR and FQNEAQ (reference sequence). CDR3 length: 15 residues. V lost 5 bases to trimming and J lost 4 bases; unmatched junction nucleotides: 6. CDR3 protein: CASSPQGAPYNEQFF. Partial CDR3 DNA: TGTGCCAGCAGCCCACAGGGGGCCCCTTACAATGAG.

Regarding this clone: With the read ending 3 residues before the CDR3 end, the germline J gene is used to fill in that end. J is TRBJ1-2 and V is TRBV5-1; TRBD1 matches 7 bases. The junction had 10 bases not matched to a gene; V was cut back by 4 bases and J by 4 bases. From germline, CDR1 is SGHRS and CDR2 YFSETQ. The CDR3 consists of 15 residues. CDR3 residues: CASSETGTVLYGYTF. The sequenced part of the CDR3 DNA is TGCGCCAGCAGCGAAACCGGGACAGTACTCTATGGC.

Turning to this clone: Read data end 3 residues before the CDR3 end; the end is taken from the germline J gene. The chain employs TRBV2 and TRBJ2-3; D is ambiguous. Trimming stripped 0 bases from V and 1 base from J, with 5 bases between. Germline V gene data show CDR1 as SNHLY and CDR2 as FYNNEI. The CDR3 spans 14 residues. Partial CDR3 DNA: TGTGCCAGCAGTGAAGCGCAGGGCACAGATACG. Residues: CASSEAQGTDT. Given in full, the CDR3 is CASSEAQGTDTQYF.

The sequenced CDR3 bases are TGTGCCAGCAGCCGCGTGGGAGGGGTGGATCAGCCG. Amino acid sequence: CASSRVGGVDQP. Given in full, the CDR3 is CASSRVGGVDQPQYF. The chain couples TRBV7-3 to TRBJ2-3; the match to TRBD2 covers 7 bases. The CDR3 end falls 3 residues outside the read, so it is completed with the germline J gene. This CDR3 has 15 amino acids. In germline, CDR1 is SGHTA, CDR2 FQGTGA.

About this clone: The read stops 3 residues short of the end of the CDR3; the missing end is completed from the germline J gene. The rearrangement joins TRBV7-2 to TRBJ2-1; D perhaps matches TRBD2 (5 bases). The CDR3 is made up of 14 amino acids. Germline V gives CDR1 SGHTA, CDR2 FQGNSA. V dropped 1 base and J dropped 6 bases, with 10 bases sitting between them. The CDR3 sequence is CASSLGAGVNEQFF. The DNA read from the CDR3 is TGTGCCAGCAGCTTAGGGGCGGGTGTCAATGAG.

Of note for this clone: The CDR3 end is not reached by the read, which stops 3 residues before it; the germline J gene fills it in. The chain recombines TRBV10-3 with TRBJ2-3; 8 positions agree with TRBD2. CDR1 ENHRY and CDR2 SYGVKD come from the germline V gene. The junction had 2 bases not matched to a gene; V was cut back by 6 bases and J by 3 bases. This CDR3 contains 13 residues. CDR3 bases read: TGTGCCATCAGCGGGGGGGCTACAGATACG. Its protein product is CAISGGATDT. The CDR3 reads in full as CAISGGATDTQYF.